This TCR beta chain was identified during a study of shared clonotypes between healthy human individuals (dated by TCRdb to 2019 to 2021). Background on the whole study: A couple of women and three men aged 18 to 49 years were included in the cohort. Blood TCR repertoires of about 5 healthy adults were deeply sequenced to estimate repertoire size and the extent of clonotype sharing between individuals. To increase sequencing depth and limit assay-specific biases, TCR repertoire library preparation and sequencing were carried out by different laboratories using diverse techniques. Per donor, leukapheresis produced somewhere between about 0.9 and 10 billion PBMCs.

The CDR3 has 15 amino acids, counting the end cysteine and phenylalanine. Of all the DNA, just the CDR3 is kept, 45 bases in frame from base 1. The V and J ends are trimmed by 4 bases and 3 bases, leaving 17 bases between them. CDR1 and CDR2 are drawn from the germline V gene: SGHRS, YFSETQ. On this clone: Its antigen specificity is not known. Nothing much larger sits one base from this clone, and base qualities are not available.

Using the deep immunoSEQ assay, TCR CDR3 regions were amplified from genomic DNA by multiplex PCR. Genomic DNA extracted from each cell subset was distributed evenly over all wells of several immunoSEQ 96-well plates, and each plate served as one replicate. Each replicate PCR for unsorted PBMC received approximately 300 ng genomic DNA, equal to about 30,000 T cell genomes. Ten immunoSEQ deep assay plates were used to sequence unsorted PBMC genomic DNA. Purified libraries were quantified with a Qubit 3.0 fluorometer, sized on a Bioanalyzer 2100, and re-quantified with the KAPA Library Quantification kit. Each immunoSEQ 96-well plate was sequenced on its own single-read 150-cycle Illumina NextSeq 550 flow cell. From the authors' description of their analysis: Because the immunoSEQ output held only junctional sequences and lacked quality scores, the filtering could not match the filtering applied to full-length reads. Sequences were annotated with PyIR, a Python wrapper for IgBLAST v1.9, using IMGT germline references to assign V/J genes and CDR3. Reads were filtered out if the reads had weak V/J assignments (E-value above 1e-6), no CDR3, stop codons, out-of-frame junctions, or ambiguous translated residues. A V3J clonotype was defined by an identical inferred V gene, J gene, and CDR3 amino acid sequence. Percentage overlap between repertoires was calculated by dividing the number of shared unique clonotypes by the size of the smaller repertoire. RTK rarefaction, the Chao1 estimator, and Recon v2.1 estimates of unobserved clonotypes were used to assess repertoire richness. This is the immuneACCESS table as TCRdb keeps it, with only in-frame sequences that have V and J called. A part of the clones is gone; compared with another copy, unresolved V genes explain less than half, and the rest is unexplained. V and J calls and clone size follow that table, whereas D and trimming were derived from the DNA. The sample records fewer than 550,000 clones, about 79% of which are singletons. The top ten clonotypes cover 12% of the sample.

Donors were healthy HIV-negative adults with no recently reported acute infections or vaccinations. All donors were Caucasian adults living in Nashville, Tennessee, USA. For unsorted samples, some 100 million PBMCs were counted, and genomic DNA was extracted using the QIAamp DNA Blood Mini kit. Blood was collected by leukapheresis, and PBMCs were isolated by Ficoll-Histopaque density gradient centrifugation and then cryopreserved in liquid nitrogen vapor phase. Study-level results and caveats: Sampling was restricted to blood, and TCR repertoires in tissue are likely to differ from TCR repertoires in blood. The genetic and exposure-history diversity represented was limited by the small number of donors. Pairwise subsampling led to the expectation that sequencing depth would affect the degree of clonotype sharing among donors.

The rearranged chain carries TRBV5-1 and TRBJ2-7, with the D assignment possibly TRBD1 or TRBD2, given 7 matching bases for each. The receptor comes from a woman aged 40-49 years in good health. Some clones in this sample may be carry-over from other donors' samples. Input material: PBMCs. The base sequence is TGCGCCAGCAGCCAGGGGGAGGGCTCTTTCTACGAGCAGTACTTC. Its amino acids are CASSQGEGSFYEQYF.